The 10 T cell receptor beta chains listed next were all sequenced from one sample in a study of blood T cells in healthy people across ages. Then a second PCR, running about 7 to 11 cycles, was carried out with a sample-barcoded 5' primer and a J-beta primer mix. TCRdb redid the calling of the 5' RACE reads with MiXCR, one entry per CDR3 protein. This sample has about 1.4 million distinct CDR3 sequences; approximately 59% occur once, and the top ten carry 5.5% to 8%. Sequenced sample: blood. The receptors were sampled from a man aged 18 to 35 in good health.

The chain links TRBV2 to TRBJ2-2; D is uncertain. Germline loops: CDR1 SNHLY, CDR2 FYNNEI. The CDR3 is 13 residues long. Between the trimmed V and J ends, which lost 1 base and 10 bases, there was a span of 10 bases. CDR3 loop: CASSEVGFPELFF. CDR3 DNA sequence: TGTGCCAGCAGTGAAGTGGGATTCCCGGAGCTGTTTTTT.

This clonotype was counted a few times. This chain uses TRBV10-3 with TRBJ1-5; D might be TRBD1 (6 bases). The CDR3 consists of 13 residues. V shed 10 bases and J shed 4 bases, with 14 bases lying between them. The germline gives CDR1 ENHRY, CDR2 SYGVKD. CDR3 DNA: TGTGCCACCAACAGGGACGGGAATCAGCCCCAGCATTTT. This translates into CATNRDGNQPQHF.

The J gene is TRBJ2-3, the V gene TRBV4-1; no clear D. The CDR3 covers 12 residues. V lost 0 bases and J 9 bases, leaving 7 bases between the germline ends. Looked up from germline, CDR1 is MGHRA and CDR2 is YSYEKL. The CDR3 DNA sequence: TGCGCCAGCAGCCAAGACACAATGACGCAGTATTTT. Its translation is CASSQDTMTQYF.

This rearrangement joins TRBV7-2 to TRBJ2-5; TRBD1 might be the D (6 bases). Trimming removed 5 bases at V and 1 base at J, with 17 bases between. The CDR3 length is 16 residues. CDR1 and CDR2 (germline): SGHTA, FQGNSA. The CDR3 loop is CASSQVGGLVQETQYF. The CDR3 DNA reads TGTGCCAGCAGCCAAGTAGGGGGTTTGGTCCAAGAGACCCAGTACTTC.

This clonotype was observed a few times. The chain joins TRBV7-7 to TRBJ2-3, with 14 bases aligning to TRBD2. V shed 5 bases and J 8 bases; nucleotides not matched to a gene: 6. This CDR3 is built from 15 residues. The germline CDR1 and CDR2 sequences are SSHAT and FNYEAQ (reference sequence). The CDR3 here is CASSLGTSGSSTQYF. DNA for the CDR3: TGTGCCAGCAGCCTAGGGACTAGCGGGAGCTCTACGCAGTATTTT.

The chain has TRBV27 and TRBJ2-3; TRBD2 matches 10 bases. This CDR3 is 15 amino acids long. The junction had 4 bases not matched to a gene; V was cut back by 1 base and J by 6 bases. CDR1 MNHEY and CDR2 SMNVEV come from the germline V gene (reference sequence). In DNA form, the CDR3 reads TGTGCCAGCAGTTTATTTGGGACTAGCGCCGATACGCAGTATTTT. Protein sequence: CASSLFGTSADTQYF.

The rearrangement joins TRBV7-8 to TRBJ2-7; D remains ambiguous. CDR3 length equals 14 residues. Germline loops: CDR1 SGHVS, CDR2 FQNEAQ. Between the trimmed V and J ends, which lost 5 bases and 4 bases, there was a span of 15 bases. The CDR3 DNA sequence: TGTGCCAGCAGCCCCCCTACTGACTTATACGAGCAGTACTTC. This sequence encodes CASSPPTDLYEQYF. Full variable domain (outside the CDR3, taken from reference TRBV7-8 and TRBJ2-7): GAGVSQSPRYKVAKRGQDVALRCDPISGHVSLFWYQQALGQGPEFLTYFQNEAQLDKSGLPSDRFFAERPEGSVSTLKIQRTQQEDSAVYLCASSPPTDLYEQYFGPGTRLTVT.

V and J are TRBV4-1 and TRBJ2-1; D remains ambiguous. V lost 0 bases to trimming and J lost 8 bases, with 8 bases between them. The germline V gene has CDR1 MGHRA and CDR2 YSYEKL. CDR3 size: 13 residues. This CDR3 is CASSQEMGHEQFF. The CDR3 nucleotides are TGCGCCAGCAGCCAAGAAATGGGCCATGAGCAGTTCTTC.

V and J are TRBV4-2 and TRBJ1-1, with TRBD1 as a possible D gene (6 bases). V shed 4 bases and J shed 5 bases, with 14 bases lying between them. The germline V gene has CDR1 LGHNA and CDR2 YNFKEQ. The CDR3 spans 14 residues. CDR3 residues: CASSPRQEGTEAFF. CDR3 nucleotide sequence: TGTGCCAGCAGCCCACGACAGGAGGGGACTGAAGCTTTCTTT.

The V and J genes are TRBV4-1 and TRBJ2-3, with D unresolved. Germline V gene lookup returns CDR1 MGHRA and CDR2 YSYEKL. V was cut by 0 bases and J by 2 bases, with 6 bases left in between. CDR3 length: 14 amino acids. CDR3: CASSQDVATDTQYF. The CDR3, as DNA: TGCGCCAGCAGCCAAGATGTGGCCACAGATACGCAGTATTTT.